Following are 27 T cell receptor beta chains from one sample sequenced in a study of Tregs in tolerant kidney transplant recipients. Here immunoSEQ multiplex PCR was the method, and the copy in TCRdb shows in-frame clones only, minus some. The sample lists about 52,000 clones, about 91% seen once, with roughly 15% in the top ten. Mixed chimerism was transient after nonmyeloablative marrow transplants from related graft donors. The sample here was CD8+ T cells from blood (PBMCs), taken 24 months after the transplant. The origin of the receptors is a human patient who received a combined kidney and bone marrow transplant. The graft donor may have given rise to some T cells.

This rearrangement joins TRBV27 to TRBJ2-1, with D uncertain. Germline assignment: CDR1 MNHEY and CDR2 SMNVEV (reference sequence). This CDR3 spans 13 amino acids. V was shortened by 5 bases and J by 7 bases, with 12 bases between the two germline ends. The CDR3 here is CASSPDFKNEQFF. CDR3 nucleotide sequence: TGTGCCAGCAGTCCTGACTTTAAGAATGAGCAGTTCTTC.

This chain links TRBV28 with TRBJ1-1, with D tentatively TRBD1 (5 bases). This CDR3 region has 15 residues. The V gene lost 6 bases and the J gene lost 4 bases, with 18 bases spanning the gap. Germline V gene lookup returns CDR1 MDHEN and CDR2 SYDVKM. The CDR3 DNA reads TGTGCCAGCAGGGCCCGTAAGGGGCGAGGCACTGAAGCTTTCTTT. This encodes CASRARKGRGTEAFF.

The chain has TRBV9 and TRBJ2-3; D unresolved. The CDR3 extends over 13 amino acids. The V gene lost 4 bases and the J gene lost 0 bases, with 6 bases spanning the gap. Per germline, CDR1 SGDLS and CDR2 YYNGEE. The CDR3 protein is CASSLSSTDTQYF. The CDR3 nucleotides are TGTGCCAGCAGCTTATCTAGCACAGATACGCAGTATTTT. Supplemented by reference TRBV9 and TRBJ2-3, the full variable domain reads DSGVTQTPKHLITATGQRVTLRCSPRSGDLSVYWYQQSLDQGLQFLIQYYNGEERAKGNILERFSAQQFPDLHSELNLSSLELGDSALYFCASSLSSTDTQYFGPGTRLTVL.

The chain carries TRBV4-2 and TRBJ1-3; TRBD1 agrees at 7 bases. The CDR3 runs to 15 residues. Looked up from germline, CDR1 is LGHNA and CDR2 is YNFKEQ. After removal of 0 bases from V and 6 bases from J, the junction contained 5 bases not matched to a gene. DNA of the CDR3: TGTGCCAGCAGCCAAGAGCAGGGGGAAGAAAACACCATATATTTT. This encodes CASSQEQGEENTIYF.

This clone showed up just once. This sequence joins TRBV5-1 and TRBJ1-1; 9 nucleotides agree with TRBD1. CDR1 is SGHRS and CDR2 is YFSETQ in the germline V gene. CDR3 length: 18 amino acids. V shed 2 bases, J shed 1 base, and the junction held 12 bases outside the gene matches. The CDR3 spells CASSFLDVAGQGNTEAFF. The CDR3 DNA reads as TGCGCCAGCAGCTTCTTGGACGTTGCGGGACAGGGGAACACTGAAGCTTTCTTT.

The rearrangement joins TRBV2 to TRBJ2-1; D possibly corresponds to TRBD2 (6 bases). The germline gives CDR1 SNHLY, CDR2 FYNNEI. CDR3 length: 14 amino acids. With 9 bases removed from V and 9 bases from J, the gap between germline ends came to 21 bases. The CDR3 is CASPRDWGFSEQFF. In DNA, the CDR3 is TGTGCCAGTCCCCGGGACTGGGGTTTCAGTGAGCAGTTCTTC.

This clone counts as large (0.1 to 1%). The chain recombines TRBV7-2 with TRBJ2-2; D unresolved. Trimming cost V 0 bases and J 6 bases, with 8 bases left between them. The V gene's germline CDR1 is SGHTA and CDR2 FQGNSA. CDR3 length: 14 residues. CDR3 nucleotides: TGTGCCAGCAGCTTAGCAATTGAGGCCGGGGAGCTGTTTTTT. Its translation is CASSLAIEAGELFF. The entire variable domain, with the rest obtained from reference TRBV7-2 and TRBJ2-2, is as follows: GAGVSQSPSNKVTEKGKDVELRCDPISGHTALYWYRQSLGQGLEFLIYFQGNSAPDKSGLPSDRFSAERTGGSVSTLTIQRTQQEDSAVYLCASSLAIEAGELFFGEGSRLTVL.

The chain combines TRBV12-5 with TRBJ2-7; possibly TRBD2 for D (5 bases). Between the trimmed V and J ends, which lost 6 bases and 3 bases, there was a span of 9 bases. Germline V gene data show CDR1 as LGHNT and CDR2 as FRNRAP. The CDR3 runs to 12 residues. CDR3 sequence: CASGPGNYEQYF. CDR3 sequence (DNA): TGTGCTAGTGGCCCCGGGAACTACGAGCAGTACTTC.

The gene calls are TRBV5-6 and TRBJ1-1; D is unresolved. CDR3 size: 13 residues. With 1 base removed from V and 1 base from J, the gap between germline ends came to 5 bases. The germline V gene has CDR1 SGHDT and CDR2 YYEEEE. DNA for the CDR3: TGTGCCAGCAGCTTGATCGGGAACACTGAAGCTTTCTTT. Encoded protein: CASSLIGNTEAFF. Complete variable domain (other parts from reference TRBV5-6 and TRBJ1-1): DAGVTQSPTHLIKTRGQQVTLRCSPKSGHDTVSWYQQALGQGPQFIFQYYEEEERQRGNFPDRFSGHQFPNYSSELNVNALLLGDSALYLCASSLIGNTEAFFGQGTRLTVV.

This chain links TRBV27 with TRBJ2-1; tentative D call: TRBD2 (6 bases). CDR1 is MNHEY, CDR2 SMNVEV, per germline (reference sequence). Trimming stripped 10 bases from V and 4 bases from J, with 20 bases between. The CDR3 consists of 15 residues. In nucleotides, the CDR3 is TGTGCCACCTTCTCACGGGGGAGTTCATACAATGAGCAGTTCTTC. It encodes CATFSRGSSYNEQFF.

This chain connects TRBV19 to TRBJ2-3; D not resolved. The CDR3 length is 15 residues. V lost 6 bases and J 0 bases, leaving 13 bases between the germline ends. CDR1 LNHDA and CDR2 SQIVND come from the germline V gene (reference sequence). The DNA of the CDR3 is TGTGCCAGTAGCCTTGGTGTGCGTAGCACAGATACGCAGTATTTT. Its translation: CASSLGVRSTDTQYF.

The chain carries TRBV2 and TRBJ2-7, with 7 bases matching TRBD2. Germline CDR1 SNHLY, CDR2 FYNNEI. This CDR3 is 11 amino acids long. V lost 8 bases, J lost 11 bases, and 9 bases stayed unmatched. DNA for the CDR3: TGTGCCAGCTGGGAGGGGAGTTTGGAGTACTTC. It codes for CASWEGSLEYF.

The chain employs TRBV28 and TRBJ2-3; TRBD2 aligns across 10 bases. Germline loops: CDR1 MDHEN, CDR2 SYDVKM. The trim removed 3 bases at V and 0 bases at J, leaving 9 bases unmatched. The CDR3 contains 18 residues. The CDR3: CASSFVSGLAISTDTQYF. CDR3 bases: TGTGCCAGCAGTTTTGTTTCGGGACTAGCGATTAGCACAGATACGCAGTATTTT.

The chain links TRBV29-1 to TRBJ2-1, with D possibly TRBD1 on 6 matching bases. This CDR3 comprises 14 residues. V lost 3 bases to trimming and J lost 5 bases, with 14 bases between them. Germline V CDR1 and CDR2: SQVTM, ANQGSEA. CDR3 sequence reads: CSVDTPGQNNEQFF. The CDR3 DNA follows: TGCAGCGTTGACACCCCGGGACAAAACAATGAGCAGTTCTTC.

The chain is built from TRBV14 and TRBJ2-1; no clear D. The germline V gene encodes CDR1 SGHDN and CDR2 FVKESK. Trimming pared 5 bases from V and 10 bases from J, leaving 21 bases between. This CDR3 has 15 amino acids. The CDR3 sequence: CASSDMPLGPVEQFF. In DNA, the CDR3 is TGTGCCAGCAGCGACATGCCCCTTGGCCCCGTCGAGCAGTTCTTC.

CDR3 region: CASRGTGWGYTF. CDR3 DNA: TGTGCCAGCAGGGGGACAGGGTGGGGCTACACCTTC. The gene calls are TRBV9 and TRBJ1-2; 9 bases fit TRBD1. The CDR3 spans 12 residues. Unmatched junction bases numbered 4, after V lost 5 bases and J lost 8 bases. In germline, CDR1 is SGDLS, CDR2 YYNGEE.

This chain uses TRBV13 with TRBJ2-2; 7 bases line up with TRBD2. The germline gives CDR1 PRHDT, CDR2 FYEKMQ (reference sequence). There are 16 residues in the CDR3. J lost 5 bases, V lost 5 bases, and 11 bases had no gene match. CDR3 sequence reads: CASSREGRETTGELFF. Written as DNA, the CDR3 is TGTGCCAGCAGCCGGGAAGGGCGGGAGACGACCGGGGAGCTGTTTTTT. Full variable domain (outside the CDR3, taken from reference TRBV13 and TRBJ2-2): AAGVIQSPRHLIKEKRETATLKCYPIPRHDTVYWYQQGPGQDPQFLISFYEKMQSDKGSIPDRFSAQQFSDYHSELNMSSLELGDSALYFCASSREGRETTGELFFGEGSRLTVL.

This chain uses TRBV7-3 with TRBJ2-1; TRBD1 is a possible D gene (6 bases). There are 12 residues in the CDR3. V was trimmed by 5 bases and J by 8 bases, leaving 10 bases between them. Germline V gene data show CDR1 as SGHTA and CDR2 as FQGTGA. CDR3 coding DNA: TGTGCCAGCAGCAACAGGGCCGATGAGCAGTTCTTC. Amino acid sequence: CASSNRADEQFF. The full variable domain, in which reference TRBV7-3 and TRBJ2-1 provide the parts outside the CDR3, is GAGVSQTPSNKVTEKGKYVELRCDPISGHTALYWYRQSLGQGPEFLIYFQGTGAADDSGLPNDRFFAVRPEGSVSTLKIQRTERGDSAVYLCASSNRADEQFFGPGTRLTVL.

This clone appeared a single time. This rearrangement joins TRBV27 to TRBJ2-3, with TRBD2 matching 12 bases. The CDR3 runs to 17 residues. Germline V gene data show CDR1 as MNHEY and CDR2 as SMNVEV (reference sequence). J lost 6 bases, V lost 5 bases, and 12 bases had no gene match. CDR3 in amino acids: CASSTLAGGPVMDTQYF. The CDR3 coding sequence is TGTGCCAGCAGTACTCTAGCGGGAGGGCCTGTTATGGATACGCAGTATTTT.

J is TRBJ1-1 and V is TRBV4-1; TRBD1 is a possible D gene (5 bases). The CDR3 is 17 amino acids. CDR1 MGHRA and CDR2 YSYEKL come from the germline V gene. Trimming removed 0 bases from V and 1 base from J, with 15 bases in between. In nucleotides, the CDR3 is TGCGCCAGCAGCCAAGATAAGGAAGGGGAGGGGAACACTGAAGCTTTCTTT. Residues: CASSQDKEGEGNTEAFF.

This chain uses TRBV21-1 with TRBJ2-7; TRBD1 is the table's D call, not checked against the DNA. TRBV21-1 is an annotated pseudogene. This CDR3 is 16 amino acids long. DNA for the CDR3: TGTGCCAGCAGCGACAGATGGACAGACCGGGCCTACGAGCAGTACTTC. Amino acid sequence: CASSDRWTDRAYEQYF.

This clone was detected only once. The chain couples TRBV9 to TRBJ2-7, with D tentatively TRBD1 (6 bases). Trimming pared 0 bases from V and 6 bases from J, leaving 13 bases between. CDR1 and CDR2 from the germline V gene are SGDLS and YYNGEE. This CDR3 comprises 14 residues. The CDR3 DNA reads TGTGCCAGCAGCGTAGGAGGCAGGGGAGCCGAGCAGTACTTC. Translating it yields CASSVGGRGAEQYF.

The gene calls are TRBV5-4 and TRBJ1-2; 8 nucleotides agree with TRBD1. Germline V gene lookup returns CDR1 SGHNT and CDR2 YYREEE (reference sequence). V lost 3 bases and J lost 6; bases outside the gene matches: 7. This CDR3 has 14 amino acids. The DNA for the CDR3 is TGTGCCAGCAGCTGGGGGCAGGGGGCTGATGGCTACACCTTC. Its translation is CASSWGQGADGYTF.

V is TRBV27 and J is TRBJ2-3; D perhaps matches TRBD1 (5 bases). The CDR3 covers 16 residues. The germline gives CDR1 MNHEY, CDR2 SMNVEV (reference sequence). V was pared by 5 bases and J by 3 bases, with 18 bases between. The CDR3 here is CASSPIQGMGTDTQYF. In nucleotides, the CDR3 is TGTGCCAGCAGTCCGATCCAGGGCATGGGGACAGATACGCAGTATTTT.

The chain has TRBV29-1 and TRBJ2-1, with 7 nucleotides matching TRBD1. CDR3 length: 13 amino acids. Germline CDR1 is SQVTM and CDR2 is ANQGSEA. The J segment lost 3 bases and the V segment lost 3 bases, leaving 2 bases of the junction unmatched. The CDR3 region is CSVDDRDYNEQFF. CDR3 in DNA: TGCAGCGTTGACGACAGGGACTACAATGAGCAGTTCTTC.

The chain is built from TRBV2 and TRBJ2-5; D remains unclear. V shed 3 bases and J shed 5 bases, with 10 bases lying between them. The CDR3 is 13 residues long. Germline V lookup: CDR1 SNHLY, CDR2 FYNNEI. The CDR3, as DNA: TGTGCCAGCAGTGATCCCTCCGAGGAGACCCAGTACTTC. Translated, it gives CASSDPSEETQYF.

V usage is TRBV7-9 and J usage is TRBJ1-2; D not certain. Germline V gives CDR1 SEHNR, CDR2 FQNEAQ (reference sequence). Trimming shortened V by 4 bases and J by 4 bases, and 19 bases separated the two germline ends. This CDR3 has 16 residues. CDR3 protein: CASSYQSLEVVYGYTF. The CDR3 nucleotides read TGTGCCAGCAGCTATCAATCGTTAGAAGTGGTCTATGGCTACACCTTC.